The present entry profiles one T cell receptor beta chain with its context. Antigen: not known. This CDR3 has 17 residues. V was cut by 5 bases and J by 0 bases, with 18 bases left in between. Germline loops: CDR1 SEHNR, CDR2 FQNEAQ (reference sequence). 13 Jbeta primers and 60 Vbeta primers were used for the PCR. Measured with immunoSEQ multiplex PCR; TCRdb has only the in-frame clones, and not every one. This sample has approximately 180,000 clones, with around nine tenths found just once. These data come from a study of cytomegalovirus exposure and HLA in healthy donors. General observations from the study: Some V segments could not be told apart, so they were left out, TRBV6-2 and TRBV6-3 among them. A missense variant in DCLRE1C was later tied to TCR beta V- and J-gene trimming.

The chain recombines TRBV7-9 with TRBJ2-3; tentatively, D is TRBD1 (6 bases). The receptor comes from a woman aged 18-29 years in good health and CMV-seronegative. Sequencing was performed on PBMCs. The CDR3: CASSVQGGSTSTDTQYF. The CDR3 DNA reads TGTGCCAGCAGCGTACAGGGCGGATCCACTAGCACAGATACGCAGTATTTT. Filled out from reference TRBV7-9 and TRBJ2-3, the complete variable domain reads DTGVSQNPRHKITKRGQNVTFRCDPISEHNRLYWYRQTLGQGPEFLTYFQNEAQLEKSRLLSDRFSAERPKGSFSTLEIQRTEQGDSAMYLCASSVQGGSTSTDTQYFGPGTRLTVL.